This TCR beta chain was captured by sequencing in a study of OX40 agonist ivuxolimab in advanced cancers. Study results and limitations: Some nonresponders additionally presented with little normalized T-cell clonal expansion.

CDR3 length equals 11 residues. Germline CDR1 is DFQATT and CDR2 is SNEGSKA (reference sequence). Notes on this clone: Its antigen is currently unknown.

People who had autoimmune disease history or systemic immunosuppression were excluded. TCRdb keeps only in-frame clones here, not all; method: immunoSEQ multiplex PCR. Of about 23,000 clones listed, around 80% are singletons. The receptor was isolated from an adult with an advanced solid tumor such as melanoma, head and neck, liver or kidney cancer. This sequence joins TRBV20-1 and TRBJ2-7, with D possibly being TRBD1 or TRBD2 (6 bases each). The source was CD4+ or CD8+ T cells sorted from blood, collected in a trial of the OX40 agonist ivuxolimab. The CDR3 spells CSARGGGEQYF. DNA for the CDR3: TGCAGCGCCAGAGGGGGAGGCGAGCAGTACTTC.